The source of this T cell receptor (beta chain) is a study of blood T cell repertoires in COVID-19. From germline, CDR1 is MNHEY and CDR2 SVGEGT. This CDR3 has 15 amino acids. Trimming removed 2 bases from V and 0 bases from J, with 8 bases in between. Source study methods: Reference gene primer amplification yielded estimated nucleated cell counts. Measured with immunoSEQ multiplex PCR; TCRdb has only the in-frame clones, and not every one. That table furnishes V, J and clone size, whereas the DNA furnished D and trimming. The top ten hold roughly 2.2% of the sample, which has 200,000 to 250,000 clones, roughly 85% seen once.

The source is a woman in her 70s with COVID-19, enrolled during active disease. This rearrangement joins TRBV6-2 or TRBV6-3 to TRBJ1-3; D uncertain. The sample consisted of peripheral blood. The chain's CDR3 is CASSYMPNSGNTIYF. For the CDR3, the DNA is TGTGCCAGCAGTTACATGCCTAACTCTGGAAACACCATATATTTT.